This paragraph covers one T cell receptor (beta chain) sequence. The antigen is unknown. Method: immunoSEQ multiplex PCR; TCRdb's copy keeps in-frame clones and lacks some. The sample has about 350,000 clones, approximately 81% seen once. V was clipped by 7 bases and J by 1 base; unmatched bases: 11. The CDR3 is 18 amino acids. Germline CDR1 reads MNHEY; CDR2 reads SMNVEV (reference sequence). The treatment here: over 15 received Ad26.COV2.S at low or high dose, single or two shots; 5 received placebo; per-sample allocation not given. Following the first vaccine or placebo injection, samples were taken on day 63. Adults aged 18-55 years in Boston included the donor. The sample belongs to a study of Ad26.COV2.S vaccination and SARS-CoV-2 variants. Study-level findings and limits: It was found that vaccine and placebo recipients had similar non-spike TCR breadth. Possible underestimation of total T cell responses by the TCR breadth and depth analyses was noted.

Specimen: peripheral blood, collected in a trial of Ad26.COV2.S vaccine versus placebo. The V gene is TRBV27, the J gene TRBJ2-2; TRBD2 matches 11 bases. The sequence was obtained from a person aged 18-60 years who received the Ad26.COV2.S COVID-19 vaccine or a placebo. The CDR3 loop is CASTFTPTSGRNTGELFF. The CDR3 nucleotides are TGTGCCAGCACTTTTACCCCAACTAGCGGGAGGAACACCGGGGAGCTGTTTTTT.